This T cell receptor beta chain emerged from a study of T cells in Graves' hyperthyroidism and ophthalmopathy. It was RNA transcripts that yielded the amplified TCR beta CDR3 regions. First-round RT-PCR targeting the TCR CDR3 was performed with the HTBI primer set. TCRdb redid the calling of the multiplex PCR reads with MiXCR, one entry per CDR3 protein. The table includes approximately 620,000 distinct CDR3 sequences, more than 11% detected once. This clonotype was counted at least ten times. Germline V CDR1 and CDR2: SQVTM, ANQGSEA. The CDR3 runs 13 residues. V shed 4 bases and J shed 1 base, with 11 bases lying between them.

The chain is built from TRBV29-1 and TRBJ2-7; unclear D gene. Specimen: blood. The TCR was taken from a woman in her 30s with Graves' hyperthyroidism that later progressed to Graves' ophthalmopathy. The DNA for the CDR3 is TGCAGCGTTGCGACAAGGCAATCCTACGAGCAGTACTTC. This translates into CSVATRQSYEQYF.